This T cell receptor beta chain was sequenced during a study of T-cell memory formation after mild COVID-19. A few counts support this clonotype. Each CDR3 protein is one row after TCRdb ran MiXCR on the 5' RACE reads. The sample comprises roughly 110,000 distinct CDR3 sequences, around 15% of which are singletons, and 39% rests with the top ten. Germline values: CDR1 MNHEY, CDR2 SVGAGI. The CDR3 totals 14 residues. V lost 5 bases to trimming and J lost 7 bases, with 17 bases between them. The TCR sequence derives from a man aged 18 to 30 who had mild COVID-19 (a few samples of this study predate the infection). Cell type and time point are not known. The source material was PBMCs or a T cell subset sorted from them (not recorded which). The genes are TRBV6-5 and TRBJ1-2; tentative D call: TRBD1 (5 bases). CDR3 bases: TGTGCCAGCAGTCCCGGGACCGTTCCACGTGGCTACACCTTC. Protein sequence: CASSPGTVPRGYTF.